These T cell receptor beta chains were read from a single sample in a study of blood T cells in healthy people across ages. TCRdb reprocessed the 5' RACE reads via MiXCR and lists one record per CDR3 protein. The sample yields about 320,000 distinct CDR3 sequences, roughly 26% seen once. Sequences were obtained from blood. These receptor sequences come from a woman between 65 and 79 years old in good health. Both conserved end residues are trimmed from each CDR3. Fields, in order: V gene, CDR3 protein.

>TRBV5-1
ASSLGTSGRTGELF
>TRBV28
ASASARGEQY
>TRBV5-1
ASSGGQSNTGELF
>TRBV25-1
ASSELAGGTYEQY
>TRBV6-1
ASKDVSGANVLT
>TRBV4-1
ASSQGVGGSYGYT
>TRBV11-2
ASSLQGDEQF
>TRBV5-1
ASSLTGTNQLSAYEQY
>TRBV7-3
ASSFGQGNEQY
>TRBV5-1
ASSLTERFEAF
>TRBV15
ATSRAQGAVTEAF
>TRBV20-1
SADRAHSNQPQH
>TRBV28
ASSSAGDEQF
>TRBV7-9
ASSFASSGVEKLF
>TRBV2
ASSEEGGSGYEQY
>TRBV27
ASSSWQGRGDEKLF
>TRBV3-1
ASSFHVSGQF
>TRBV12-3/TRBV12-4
ASSPPGHEGFYEQY
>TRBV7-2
ASSLQDSYEQY
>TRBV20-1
SASGASGPHQNEQF
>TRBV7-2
ASSSNRDEQY
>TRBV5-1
ASSLNFQTEGETQY
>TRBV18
ASSSGREGETQY
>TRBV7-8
ASSPGPEVNYGYT
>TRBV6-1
ASGGTLTQPQH
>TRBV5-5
ASSGSFPGGYT
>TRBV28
ATLLSYQETQY
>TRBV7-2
ASSLLRGAYEQY
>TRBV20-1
SAPQGNSPLH
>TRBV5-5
ASSMGQASGQPQH
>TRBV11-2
ASSPTSGRYTQY
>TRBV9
ASSVDRTSTDTQY
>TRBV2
ASTLDLGSGELF
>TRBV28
ASGLGDRTYNEQF
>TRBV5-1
ASSGPRGPGYT
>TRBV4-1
ASSPGTMGVESPLH
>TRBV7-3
ASSPGLAGRSEQF
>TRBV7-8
ASSLEGYGQY
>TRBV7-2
ASSESGRASEQY
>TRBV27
ASSFRATQETQY
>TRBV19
ASGNPSGKSTGELF
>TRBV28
ASSGAGYRGNEQF
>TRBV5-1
ASSLSTYGYT